A selection of T cell receptor beta chains follows, all from one sample in a study of shared clonotypes between healthy human individuals. Measured with immunoSEQ multiplex PCR; TCRdb has only the in-frame clones, and not every one. The table shows 550,000 to 750,000 clones, with about 91% occurring only once. Sequenced material: naive CD8+ T cells sorted from blood. The receptors come from a man younger than 40 in good health. Both conserved end residues are part of each CDR3. Fields, in order: CDR3 length, V gene, D gene, clone size, J gene, CDR3 protein, CDR3 DNA. D genes are given only for firm matches. Part of the rows lack a size; the others show once, few, many or a class for expanded clones.

>15|TRBV9|NA|NA|TRBJ2-1
CASSPHEGSENEQFF
TGTGCCAGCAGCCCCCACGAGGGGAGCGAAAATGAGCAGTTCTTC
>13|TRBV28|NA|NA|TRBJ2-1
CASSLLRDNEQFF
TGTGCCAGCAGTTTACTACGGGACAATGAGCAGTTCTTC
>15|TRBV4-3|NA|NA|TRBJ2-5
CASSQDILAWETQYF
TGCGCCAGCAGCCAAGATATTCTAGCGTGGGAGACCCAGTACTTC
>17|TRBV15|TRBD2|many|TRBJ2-1
CATSLHVGLAGMDEQFF
TGTGCCACCAGCCTCCATGTGGGACTAGCGGGAATGGATGAGCAGTTCTTC
>13|TRBV6-5|NA|NA|TRBJ2-1
CASSPSSYNEQFF
TGTGCCAGCAGTCCTAGCTCCTACAATGAGCAGTTCTTC
>19|TRBV28|NA|few|TRBJ2-7
CASSLELGGRDRFSYEQYF
TGTGCCAGCAGTTTAGAACTTGGAGGGCGGGACAGATTCTCCTACGAGCAGTACTTC
>16|TRBV29-1|NA|once|TRBJ2-3
CSVDLRGITSTDTQYF
TGCAGCGTTGATCTGAGAGGGATTACTAGCACAGATACGCAGTATTTT
>18|TRBV14|NA|NA|TRBJ1-1
CASSQDGGLQGMNTEAFF
TGTGCCAGCAGCCAAGATGGCGGCCTACAAGGCATGAACACTGAAGCTTTCTTT
>15|TRBV6-4|NA|NA|TRBJ1-4
CASSDTSWWGEKLFF
TGTGCCAGCAGTGACACCTCATGGTGGGGAGAAAAACTGTTTTTT
>13|TRBV29-1|NA|NA|TRBJ2-1
CSVVSISYNEQFF
TGCAGCGTAGTTAGCATCTCCTACAATGAGCAGTTCTTC
>16|TRBV2|NA|NA|TRBJ2-1
CASTGGGESLDVEQFF
TGTGCCAGCACTGGAGGGGGGGAGTCGTTGGATGTGGAGCAGTTCTTC
>11|TRBV2|NA|NA|TRBJ2-1
CASIQYNEQFF
TGTGCCAGCATCCAATACAATGAGCAGTTCTTC
>15|TRBV27|NA|NA|TRBJ2-1
CASSLATYRNNEQFF
TGTGCCAGCAGTTTAGCCACTTATCGGAACAATGAGCAGTTCTTC
>15|TRBV4-1|NA|once|TRBJ1-1
CASSQDDSLNTEAFF
TGCGCCAGCAGCCAGGATGACAGTTTGAACACTGAAGCTTTCTTT
>12|TRBV27|NA|NA|TRBJ2-2
CASSYNTGELFF
TGTGCCAGCAGTTATAACACCGGGGAGCTGTTTTTT
>13|TRBV28|TRBD1|NA|TRBJ2-1
CASSSGQYNEQFF
TGTGCCAGCAGTTCGGGACAGTACAATGAGCAGTTCTTC
>15|TRBV4-1|NA|NA|TRBJ2-5
CASSLRKDPAETQYF
TGCGCCAGCAGCCTCAGGAAGGATCCAGCGGAGACCCAGTACTTC
>14|TRBV7-2|NA|NA|TRBJ2-7
CASSFFSGSYEQYF
TGTGCCAGCAGCTTTTTTAGCGGCAGCTACGAGCAGTACTTC
>14|TRBV9|TRBD1|NA|TRBJ1-4
CASSVGQGGEKLFF
TGTGCCAGCAGCGTAGGCCAGGGGGGTGAAAAACTGTTTTTT
>15|TRBV9|NA|NA|TRBJ1-5
CASRLRGHSNQPQHF
TGTGCCAGCAGACTTCGGGGACATAGCAATCAGCCCCAGCATTTT
>15|TRBV28|NA|NA|TRBJ1-1
CASRTEAWPNTEAFF
TGTGCCAGCAGAACCGAAGCGTGGCCGAACACTGAAGCTTTCTTT
>14|TRBV6-5|TRBD1|few|TRBJ1-5
CASGSGTGNQPQHF
TGTGCCAGCGGATCCGGGACAGGGAATCAGCCCCAGCATTTT
>14|TRBV28|TRBD1|NA|TRBJ1-5
CASTLQGAYQPQHF
TGTGCCAGCACCCTACAGGGGGCTTATCAGCCCCAGCATTTT
>15|TRBV4-1|TRBD1|NA|TRBJ2-7
CASSQAGTGSYEQYF
TGCGCCAGCAGCCAAGCCGGGACAGGGTCCTACGAGCAGTACTTC
>17|TRBV2|NA|NA|TRBJ1-1
CASSEAWTMAANTEAFF
TGTGCCAGCAGTGAAGCTTGGACAATGGCAGCGAACACTGAAGCTTTCTTT
>13|TRBV9|TRBD1|NA|TRBJ2-7
CASSVRTGREQYF
TGTGCCAGCAGCGTACGGACAGGGCGGGAGCAGTACTTC
>14|TRBV5-4|NA|NA|TRBJ2-5
CASRSGDFQETQYF
TGTGCCAGCAGGTCAGGGGATTTCCAAGAGACCCAGTACTTC
>14|TRBV6-5|NA|NA|TRBJ1-1
CASSLQGWSTEAFF
TGTGCCAGCAGTTTACAGGGCTGGAGCACTGAAGCTTTCTTT
>20|TRBV28|TRBD1|NA|TRBJ1-5
CASSYPGRTGLTTSNQPQHF
TGTGCCAGCAGTTATCCAGGGCGGACAGGGCTCACGACGAGCAATCAGCCCCAGCATTTT